This TCR beta chain was obtained from a study of identical twins. General study findings and limits: Within beta out-of-frame sequences, the excess sharing observed between twins was weaker. For monozygotic twins, models underestimated out-of-frame TCR alpha sharing. Insertion counts were lower in abundant cord blood beta clonotypes, a trend that memory repertoires did not show.

V lost 3 bases and J lost 0; bases outside the gene matches: 6. Germline V CDR1 and CDR2: SGHRS, YFSETQ. The CDR3 covers 17 residues. Addition of a universal primer site occurred through template switching, and cDNA carried unique molecular identifiers. TCRdb processed the 5' RACE reads anew with MiXCR; each CDR3 protein has one entry. The data hold about 660,000 distinct CDR3 sequences, with 8.5% to 9.5% observed a single time. A word on this clonotype: Antigen: not known.

These data were also filed under a second study, of yellow fever vaccine responses in identical twins.

The gene calls are TRBV5-1 and TRBJ2-2, with TRBD2 identical over 9 bases. Sequencing was carried out using PBMCs. This sequence originates from a woman between 18 and 29 years old in good health. The CDR3 region has the DNA TGCGCCAGCAGCTGGACAGGCGGGGGGGCGAACACCGGGGAGCTGTTTTTT. Translating gives CASSWTGGGANTGELFF.